The T cell receptor (beta chain) under discussion was sequenced for a study of shared clonotypes between healthy human individuals. The sample holds one count of this clone. Other DNA sequences from this sample encode an identical CDR3 as well. Splitting of CD4+ cells produced CD45RA+ naive and CD45RA-negative memory subsets. Generated by immunoSEQ multiplex PCR, the TCRdb table keeps only in-frame clones and is missing some. The data contain roughly 2.2 million clones, over 85% of them seen just once; the ten biggest clones take up under 0.45%. The germline gives CDR1 KGHSH, CDR2 LQKENI. The CDR3 length is 13 residues. Trimming pared 3 bases from V and 6 bases from J, leaving 9 bases between.

Sequencing was performed on naive CD4+ T cells from PBMCs. Subset meaning: CD45RA+ positively selected. The TCR comes from a man between 18 and 29 years old in good health. Some clones in this sample may be carry-over from other donors' samples. The chain carries TRBV18 and TRBJ1-5, with no clear D. CDR3 sequence (DNA): TGTGCCAGCTCACCCGGTAGCGGTCAGCCCCAGCATTTT. Amino acids: CASSPGSGQPQHF.